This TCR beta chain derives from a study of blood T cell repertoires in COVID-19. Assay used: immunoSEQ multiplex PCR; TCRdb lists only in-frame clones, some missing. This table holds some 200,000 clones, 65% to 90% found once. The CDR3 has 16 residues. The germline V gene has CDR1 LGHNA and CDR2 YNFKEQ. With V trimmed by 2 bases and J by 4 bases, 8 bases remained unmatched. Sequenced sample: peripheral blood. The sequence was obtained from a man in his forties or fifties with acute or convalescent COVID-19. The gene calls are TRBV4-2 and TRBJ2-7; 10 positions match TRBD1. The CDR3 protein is CASSQPPGQGPYEQYF. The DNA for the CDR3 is TGTGCCAGCAGCCAACCCCCGGGACAGGGGCCATACGAGCAGTACTTC.